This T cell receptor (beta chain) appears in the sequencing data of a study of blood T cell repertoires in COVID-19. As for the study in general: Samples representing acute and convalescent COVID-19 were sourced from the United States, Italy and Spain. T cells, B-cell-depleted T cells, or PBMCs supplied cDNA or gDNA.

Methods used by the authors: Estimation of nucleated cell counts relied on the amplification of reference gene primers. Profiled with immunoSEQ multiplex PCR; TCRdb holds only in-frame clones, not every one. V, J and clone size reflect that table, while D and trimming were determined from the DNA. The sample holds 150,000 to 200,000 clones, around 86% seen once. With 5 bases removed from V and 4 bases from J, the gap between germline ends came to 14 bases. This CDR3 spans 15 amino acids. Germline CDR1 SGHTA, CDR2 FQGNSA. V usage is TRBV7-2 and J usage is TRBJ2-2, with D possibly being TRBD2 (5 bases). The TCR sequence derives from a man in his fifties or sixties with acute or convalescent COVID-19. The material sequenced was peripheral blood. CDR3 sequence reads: CASSPRTPFTGELFF. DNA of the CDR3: TGTGCCAGCAGCCCGCGGACTCCCTTCACCGGGGAGCTGTTTTTT.